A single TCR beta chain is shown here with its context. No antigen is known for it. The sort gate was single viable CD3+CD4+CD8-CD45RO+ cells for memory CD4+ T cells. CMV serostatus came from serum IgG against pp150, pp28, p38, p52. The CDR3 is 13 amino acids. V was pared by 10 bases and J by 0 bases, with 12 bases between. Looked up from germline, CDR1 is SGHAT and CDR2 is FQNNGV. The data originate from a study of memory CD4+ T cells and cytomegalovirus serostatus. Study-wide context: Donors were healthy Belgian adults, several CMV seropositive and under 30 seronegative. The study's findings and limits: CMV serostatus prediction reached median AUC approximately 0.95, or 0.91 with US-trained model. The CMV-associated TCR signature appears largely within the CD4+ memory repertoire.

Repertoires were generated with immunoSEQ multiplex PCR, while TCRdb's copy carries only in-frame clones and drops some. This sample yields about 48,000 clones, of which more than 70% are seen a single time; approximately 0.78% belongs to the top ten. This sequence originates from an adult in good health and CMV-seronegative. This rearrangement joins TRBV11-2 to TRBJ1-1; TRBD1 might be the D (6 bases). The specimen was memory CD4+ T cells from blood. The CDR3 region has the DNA TGTGCCACCCACAGGGCAGTGAACACTGAAGCTTTCTTT. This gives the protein CATHRAVNTEAFF.